This entry lists 11 T cell receptor beta chains sequenced from one sample in a study of cytomegalovirus exposure and HLA in healthy donors. PCR employed 60 Vbeta and 13 Jbeta primers. Clones were sequenced by immunoSEQ multiplex PCR, and TCRdb holds only the in-frame ones, with some missing. The table records some 150,000 clones, approximately 80% of them present only once. Sequencing was done on a sample of PBMCs. Receptor source: a woman aged 30 to 39 in good health and CMV-seropositive.

This chain links TRBV6-5 with TRBJ1-6; no clear D. Looked up from germline, CDR1 is MNHEY and CDR2 is SVGAGI. There are 13 residues in the CDR3. Trimming stripped 2 bases from V and 4 bases from J, with 3 bases between. The CDR3 DNA reads TGTGCCAGCAGTTACCAATATAATTCACCCCTCCACTTT. Translated: CASSYQYNSPLHF.

This clone turned up a few times. The genes are TRBV7-2 and TRBJ1-2, with D possibly matching TRBD1 (6 bases). Germline V CDR1 and CDR2: SGHTA, FQGNSA. The CDR3 length is 15 residues. V was trimmed by 0 bases and J by 3 bases, leaving 11 bases between them. The CDR3 bases are TGTGCCAGCAGCTTAGCGACCGGGACACACTATGGCTACACCTTC. It translates to CASSLATGTHYGYTF.

The rearrangement links TRBV5-8 to TRBJ1-1; D perhaps matches TRBD1 (6 bases). Germline values: CDR1 SGHTS, CDR2 YDEGEE. Trimming took 4 bases from V and 0 from J, leaving 22 bases between them. This CDR3 comprises 18 residues. The CDR3 here is CASSISGQGLNMNTEAFF. The CDR3 nucleotides are TGTGCCAGCAGCATTTCGGGGCAGGGGCTTAATATGAACACTGAAGCTTTCTTT.

The CDR3 DNA reads as TGTGCCACCCAGGACAGGGGGGGAAATGAGCAGTTCTTC. This encodes CATQDRGGNEQFF. The J gene is TRBJ2-1, the V gene TRBV2, with 10 nucleotides matching TRBD1. CDR1 and CDR2 from the germline V gene are SNHLY and FYNNEI. The J segment lost 7 bases and the V segment lost 10 bases, leaving 7 bases of the junction unmatched. CDR3 length equals 13 residues.

The chain couples TRBV5-1 to TRBJ2-7; 9 bases are a match to TRBD1. The CDR3 length is 15 residues. Germline V CDR1 and CDR2: SGHRS, YFSETQ. The V segment lost 4 bases and the J segment 0 bases; nucleotides outside the gene matches: 5. Written as DNA, the CDR3 is TGCGCCAGCAGCCAGGACAGGGGCCTCTCCTACGAGCAGTACTTC. It specifies CASSQDRGLSYEQYF. The full variable domain, rest sourced from reference TRBV5-1 and TRBJ2-7, is KAGVTQTPRYLIKTRGQQVTLSCSPISGHRSVSWYQQTPGQGLQFLFEYFSETQRNKGNFPGRFSGRQFSNSRSEMNVSTLELGDSALYLCASSQDRGLSYEQYFGPGTRLTVT.

V gene TRBV11-3 combines with J gene TRBJ2-7, with D possibly being TRBD1 (6 bases). Germline-derived CDR1 and CDR2 are SGHNT and YENEEA. Deletions cut 1 base from V and 3 bases from J, with 10 bases between. This CDR3 contains 14 residues. The chain's CDR3 is CASSLGARGYEQYF. The CDR3 DNA sequence: TGTGCCAGCAGCTTAGGGGCCAGGGGCTACGAGCAGTACTTC. Combining the CDR3 with reference TRBV11-3 and TRBJ2-7 gives the whole variable domain EAGVVQSPRYKIIEKKQPVAFWCNPISGHNTLYWYLQNLGQGPELLIRYENEEAVDDSQLPKDRFSAERLKGVDSTLKIQPAELGDSAVYLCASSLGARGYEQYFGPGTRLTVT.

The chain couples TRBV4-1 to TRBJ1-5; a possible D gene is TRBD1 (6 bases). V was pared by 4 bases and J by 5 bases, with 15 bases between. CDR1 and CDR2 (germline): MGHRA, YSYEKL. CDR3 length equals 15 residues. CDR3: CASSPQGQGHQPQHF. The CDR3, as DNA: TGCGCCAGCAGCCCTCAGGGTCAGGGGCATCAGCCCCAGCATTTT.

The chain links TRBV7-3 to TRBJ2-1; D call uncertain. The V gene's germline CDR1 is SGHTA and CDR2 FQGTGA. The length of the CDR3 is 15 residues. V was cut by 1 base and J by 3 bases, with 10 bases left in between. This CDR3 is CASSLISHSYNEQFF. The DNA for the CDR3 is TGTGCCAGCAGCTTAATAAGTCACAGCTACAATGAGCAGTTCTTC.

The sample holds a few counts of this clone. The chain has TRBV5-1 and TRBJ1-1; tentatively, D is TRBD1 (5 bases). Looked up from germline, CDR1 is SGHRS and CDR2 is YFSETQ. This CDR3 has 15 residues. Trimming removed 0 bases from V and 6 bases from J, with 15 bases in between. The CDR3 sequence is CASSLVPSRGSEAFF. The CDR3 region has the DNA TGCGCCAGCAGCTTGGTCCCGTCGCGGGGGTCTGAAGCTTTCTTT. Using reference TRBV5-1 and TRBJ1-1 for the parts outside the CDR3, the full variable domain is KAGVTQTPRYLIKTRGQQVTLSCSPISGHRSVSWYQQTPGQGLQFLFEYFSETQRNKGNFPGRFSGRQFSNSRSEMNVSTLELGDSALYLCASSLVPSRGSEAFFGQGTRLTVV.

This chain's CDR3 is CASSVAGTGATYEQYF. CDR3 DNA: TGTGCCAGCAGCGTAGCCGGGACAGGGGCTACCTACGAGCAGTACTTC. The V call is TRBV9, the J call TRBJ2-7; TRBD1 aligns across 10 bases. V lost 0 bases, J lost 2 bases, and 5 bases stayed unmatched. The V gene's germline CDR1 is SGDLS and CDR2 YYNGEE. CDR3 length: 16 amino acids.

This rearrangement joins TRBV27 to TRBJ2-3; the match to TRBD2 covers 9 bases. V lost 1 base to trimming and J lost 9 bases; unmatched junction nucleotides: 11. The germline V gene encodes CDR1 MNHEY and CDR2 SMNVEV (reference sequence). This CDR3 region has 16 residues. The CDR3, as DNA: TGTGCCAGCAGTTTATTAGCGGGGGCCCTTAGAGTGACGCAGTATTTT. Translated, it gives CASSLLAGALRVTQYF.